The 27 T cell receptor beta chains given below trace back to one sample, sequenced in a study of regulatory T cells in long-lasting Graves disease. Library construction for TCR beta used iRepertoire HTBI primers and Arm-PCR of CDR3 regions. TCRdb passed the multiplex PCR reads through MiXCR, listing each CDR3 protein once. The sample lists 500,000 or so distinct CDR3 sequences; around 15% were seen once. The time point is: newly diagnosed GD, antithyroid drugs for less than 3 months. The authors made the TCR library using RNA they extracted from PBMCs. These same data were also listed under a study on T cells in Graves' hyperthyroidism and ophthalmopathy.

The sample consisted of peripheral blood mononuclear cells (PBMCs), taken at new diagnosis, from a patient treated with antithyroid drugs. The receptors here all came from a woman aged 45-59 years with Graves disease.

This clonotype was seen ten or more times. The CDR3 sequence is CASSRRGVMNTEAFF. The CDR3 coding sequence is TGTGCCAGCAGTAGGAGGGGGGTCATGAACACTGAAGCTTTCTTT. The rearrangement joins TRBV28 to TRBJ1-1; D is perhaps TRBD1 (6 bases). The germline CDR1 and CDR2 sequences are MDHEN and SYDVKM. This CDR3 is 15 amino acids long. V was cut by 5 bases and J by 0 bases, with 13 bases left in between.

This chain connects TRBV5-4 to TRBJ1-3; D is undetermined. Germline V gene lookup returns CDR1 SGHNT and CDR2 YYREEE (reference sequence). The CDR3 covers 16 residues. V lost 0 bases to trimming and J lost 0 bases, with 10 bases between them. The CDR3, as DNA: TGTGCCAGCAGCTTGGACAGCCGGAGCTCTGGAAACACCATATATTTT. It codes for CASSLDSRSSGNTIYF.

Ten or more counts support this clonotype. V and J are TRBV29-1 and TRBJ2-5; 7 bases are a match to TRBD2. The V and J ends lost 0 bases and 5 bases, in that order; junction bases with no gene match: 12. Per the germline V gene, CDR1 is SQVTM and CDR2 is ANQGSEA. The CDR3 length is 16 residues. CDR3 protein: CSVEDPRTSGGETQYF. Here the CDR3 DNA reads TGCAGCGTTGAAGATCCCCGGACCTCCGGGGGGGAGACCCAGTACTTC.

This clonotype was seen repeatedly, ten times or more. CDR3 sequence reads: CASSLGGTLSTDTQYF. In DNA, the CDR3 is TGTGCCAGCAGTTTAGGAGGGACACTCAGCACAGATACGCAGTATTTT. This chain connects TRBV28 to TRBJ2-3; D could derive from TRBD1 or TRBD2 (6 bases each). Germline CDR1 MDHEN, CDR2 SYDVKM. The CDR3 is 16 amino acids. The V end was cut by 2 bases, the J end by 0 bases, with 12 bases between.

Points on this clonotype: A single base is all that separates this from a far larger clone, so a read error is likely. The chain is built from TRBV28 and TRBJ2-7; D gene unclear. V gave up 6 bases and J gave up 3 bases, with 21 bases separating them. The CDR3 loop spans 16 amino acids. Germline assignment: CDR1 MDHEN and CDR2 SYDVKM. CDR3 protein: CASSPPLLTGRYEQYF. DNA for the CDR3: TGTGCCAGCAGCCCCCCGCTGCTAACGGGCCGCTACGAGCAGTACTTC. Using reference TRBV28 and TRBJ2-7 for the parts outside the CDR3, the full variable domain is DVKVTQSSRYLVKRTGEKVFLECVQDMDHENMFWYRQDPGLGLRLIYFSYDVKMKEKGDIPEGYSVSREKKERFSLILESASTNQTSMYLCASSPPLLTGRYEQYFGPGTRLTVT.

The sample holds many counts of this clonotype. The J gene is TRBJ2-3, the V gene TRBV7-3; TRBD2 matches at 9 bases. CDR1 and CDR2 (germline): SGHTA, FQGTGA. J lost 2 bases, V lost 4 bases, and 4 bases had no gene match. The CDR3 is made up of 15 amino acids. The CDR3 here is CASSSGTSHTDTQYF. The CDR3 DNA reads as TGTGCCAGCAGCTCCGGGACTAGCCACACAGATACGCAGTATTTT.

This clonotype was detected ten times or more. The rearrangement uses TRBV3-1 and TRBJ1-1; no clear D. From germline, CDR1 is LGHDT and CDR2 YNNKEL (reference sequence). Deletions cut 1 base from V and 0 bases from J, with 9 bases between. The CDR3 is 15 amino acids. The CDR3 DNA reads as TGTGCCAGCAGCCAAGTTTCTTCCCTGAACACTGAAGCTTTCTTT. Encoded protein: CASSQVSSLNTEAFF.

This clonotype is categorized as medium-sized (0.01 to 0.1%). CDR3 sequence: CASSSGTGNQPQHF. CDR3 in DNA: TGTGCCAGCAGTTCGGGGACGGGAAATCAGCCCCAGCATTTT. The V and J genes are TRBV12-3 or TRBV12-4 and TRBJ1-5, with a tentative D call TRBD1 (5 bases). V shed 4 bases and J shed 4 bases, with 11 bases lying between them. The CDR3 spans 14 residues.

The table lists this clonotype with a few counts. V and J are TRBV5-1 and TRBJ1-1; D call uncertain. With 4 bases removed from V and 11 bases from J, the gap between germline ends came to 21 bases. Germline CDR1 SGHRS, CDR2 YFSETQ. The CDR3 contains 14 residues. The CDR3 DNA follows: TGCGCCAGCAGCCCCCTGTTGCAGGACGGACCGGCTTTCTTT. Translation: CASSPLLQDGPAFF.

In this sample, this clonotype turned up many times. V and J are TRBV7-8 and TRBJ2-1; D might be TRBD2 (5 bases). The germline V gene encodes CDR1 SGHVS and CDR2 FQNEAQ. V was shortened by 0 bases and J by 5 bases, with 14 bases between the two germline ends. The CDR3 is 16 residues long. The CDR3 protein is CASSLASATGNNEQFF. The CDR3 DNA reads as TGTGCCAGCAGCTTAGCGAGCGCTACCGGGAACAATGAGCAGTTCTTC.

V gene TRBV29-1 combines with J gene TRBJ2-7; D might be TRBD2 (5 bases). Germline V lookup: CDR1 SQVTM, CDR2 ANQGSEA. This CDR3 region has 17 residues. Trimming took 6 bases from V and 4 from J, leaving 28 bases between them. Here the CDR3 reads CSVEEDFTKDFLYEQYF. CDR3 bases: TGCAGCGTCGAGGAGGACTTCACAAAGGACTTTCTTTACGAGCAGTACTTC.

This clonotype was counted many times. The chain joins TRBV7-2 to TRBJ2-7, with a possible D match to TRBD2 (5 bases). The V and J ends lost 5 bases and 2 bases respectively, with 19 bases between them. Germline CDR1 SGHTA, CDR2 FQGNSA. This CDR3 spans 16 amino acids. The CDR3: CASSTTGYPIPYEQYF. CDR3 coding DNA: TGTGCCAGCAGCACCACGGGGTACCCTATCCCCTACGAGCAGTACTTC.

Only a few counts were recorded for this clonotype. The V call is TRBV30, the J call TRBJ2-4; no reliable D call. With 3 bases removed from V and 8 bases from J, the gap between germline ends came to 17 bases. The CDR3 runs 14 residues. The germline V gene encodes CDR1 GTSNPN and CDR2 SVGIG (reference sequence). CDR3 DNA sequence: TGTGCCTGGAGGTATTCTTCTAGTGTTGACATTCAGTACTTC. Translated, it gives CAWRYSSSVDIQYF.

CDR3 protein: CAISETGTSGKRGEQFF. The DNA of the CDR3 is TGTGCCATCAGTGAGACCGGGACTAGCGGAAAGAGGGGGGAGCAGTTCTTC. The chain links TRBV10-3 to TRBJ2-1; 11 bases fit TRBD2. The CDR3 is 17 residues long. Trimming removed 2 bases from V and 10 bases from J; junction bases left unmatched: 13. Germline CDR1 is ENHRY and CDR2 is SYGVKD.

This clonotype was counted between two and nine times. The rearrangement uses TRBV6-2 or TRBV6-3 and TRBJ2-7; D ambiguous. V dropped 1 base and J dropped 0 bases, with 7 bases sitting between them. Germline V gene data show CDR1 as MNHEY and CDR2 as SVGEGT. The length of the CDR3 is 14 residues. The chain's CDR3 is CASSYYASSYEQYF. CDR3 DNA sequence: TGTGCCAGCAGTTACTATGCCAGCTCCTACGAGCAGTACTTC.

On this clonotype itself: At one boundary the junction diverges from the germline segment, which might be a read error. This chain links TRBV6-5 with TRBJ1-1; D possibly corresponds to TRBD1 (6 bases). Germline assignment: CDR1 MNHEY and CDR2 SVGAGI. The CDR3 sequence is 16 residues long. As DNA, the CDR3 is TGTGCCGGCAGTTTCCCCGCCGACAGGCCGAACACTGAAGCTTTCTTT. It translates to CAGSFPADRPNTEAFF.

As for this clonotype: The junction differs from germline at one of its ends, possibly a read error. The CDR3 DNA follows: TGTGCCACCATGGGCCTAATGAACACTGAAGTTTTCTTT. Translated, it gives CATMGLMNTEVFF. The chain recombines TRBV24-1 with TRBJ1-1; D is undetermined. This CDR3 has 13 residues. Per the germline V gene, CDR1 is KGHDR and CDR2 is SFDVKD.

V gene TRBV7-8 combines with J gene TRBJ2-7; a possible D gene is TRBD1 (6 bases). CDR3 length equals 15 residues. Germline CDR1 SGHVS, CDR2 FQNEAQ. V lost 3 bases and J lost 1, with 13 bases in between. The CDR3 region has the DNA TGTGCCAGCAGCTTGAAGGACAGACAATCCTACGAGCAGTACTTC. Encoded protein: CASSLKDRQSYEQYF. Drawing the rest from reference TRBV7-8 and TRBJ2-7, the complete variable domain is GAGVSQSPRYKVAKRGQDVALRCDPISGHVSLFWYQQALGQGPEFLTYFQNEAQLDKSGLPSDRFFAERPEGSVSTLKIQRTQQEDSAVYLCASSLKDRQSYEQYFGPGTRLTVT.

At least ten counts were recorded for this clonotype. The chain combines TRBV28 with TRBJ1-5, with D possibly being TRBD1 (5 bases). V gave up 5 bases and J gave up 8 bases, with 16 bases separating them. The CDR3 is 14 residues long. Germline assignment: CDR1 MDHEN and CDR2 SYDVKM. This chain's CDR3 is CASSPTAWVKPQHF. The DNA for the CDR3 is TGTGCCAGCAGTCCGACAGCTTGGGTGAAGCCCCAGCATTTT.

Ten or more counts support this clonotype. The chain recombines TRBV6-1 with TRBJ1-2; 10 nucleotides align to TRBD1. The germline V gene encodes CDR1 MNHNS and CDR2 SASEGT. This CDR3 region has 13 residues. Germline trimming cut 7 bases from V and 3 bases from J; bases unmatched to any gene: 2. The CDR3 protein is CASTGTGDYGYTF. DNA for the CDR3: TGTGCCAGCACCGGGACAGGGGACTATGGCTACACCTTC.

The chain has TRBV10-3 and TRBJ2-2; 11 positions match TRBD2. The ends lost 6 bases at V and 4 bases at J; junction bases unmatched: 4. The germline V gene has CDR1 ENHRY and CDR2 SYGVKD. The length of the CDR3 is 15 residues. The chain's CDR3 is CAIRTGTSGTGELFF. The CDR3 DNA is TGTGCCATCAGAACCGGGACTAGCGGCACCGGGGAGCTGTTTTTT.

This clonotype was detected a few times. The chain couples TRBV5-6 to TRBJ2-4; the D gene could be TRBD1 or TRBD2 (5 bases each). Germline loops: CDR1 SGHDT, CDR2 YYEEEE. This CDR3 is 14 amino acids long. Trimming stripped 0 bases from V and 7 bases from J, with 11 bases between. CDR3 in amino acids: CASSLVLGRNIQYF. The CDR3 nucleotides read TGTGCCAGCAGCTTGGTTCTGGGACGGAACATTCAGTACTTC.

Worth noting for this clonotype: An end of the junction differs from the germline gene, which may be a read error. V and J are TRBV20-1 and TRBJ1-5; D is ambiguous. The germline CDR1 and CDR2 sequences are DFQATT and SNEGSKA (reference sequence). This CDR3 has 13 residues. For the CDR3, the DNA is TGCGGTGCTAGATGGCAGGATGGTCAGCCCCAGCATTTT. Amino acids: CGARWQDGQPQHF.

The V gene is TRBV6-2 or TRBV6-3, the J gene TRBJ2-6; 8 bases are shared with TRBD1. This CDR3 has 18 residues. The V and J ends lost 3 bases and 0 bases, in that order; junction bases with no gene match: 7. Germline CDR1 is MNHEY and CDR2 is SVGEGT. The CDR3 region is CASSYTGQELSGANVLTF. CDR3 DNA sequence: TGTGCCAGCAGTTATACGGGACAGGAGCTCTCTGGGGCCAACGTCCTGACTTTC.

Comment on this clonotype: A much more abundant neighbour one base away suggests this may be a read error. CDR3 coding DNA: TGCGCCAGCAGCTTGGCGGCGAGAGCGGCGGATACGCAGTATTTT. Amino acid sequence: CASSLAARAADTQYF. The V and J genes are TRBV5-1 and TRBJ2-3, with D possibly being TRBD2 (5 bases). V lost 0 bases, J lost 6 bases, and 14 bases lay in between. The germline gives CDR1 SGHRS, CDR2 YFSETQ. CDR3 length: 15 residues.

This clonotype was seen repeatedly, ten times or more. The chain links TRBV11-3 to TRBJ2-1; D is uncertain. Trimming left V 8 bases short and J 9 bases short, with 11 bases between. The CDR3 is 11 residues long. Germline V CDR1 and CDR2: SGHNT, YENEEA. DNA of the CDR3: TGTGCCAGCGGACCGAAGCGTGAGCAGTTCTTC. Encoded protein: CASGPKREQFF.

V usage is TRBV19 and J usage is TRBJ2-7; the D call may be TRBD1 or TRBD2 (6 bases each). CDR1 is LNHDA and CDR2 is SQIVND in the germline V gene (reference sequence). Trimming cost V 3 bases and J 4 bases, with 16 bases left between them. There are 15 residues in the CDR3. Here the CDR3 DNA reads TGTGCCAGTAGTATCCCCAGGGGAGGTGGATACGAGCAGTACTTC. It specifies CASSIPRGGGYEQYF.